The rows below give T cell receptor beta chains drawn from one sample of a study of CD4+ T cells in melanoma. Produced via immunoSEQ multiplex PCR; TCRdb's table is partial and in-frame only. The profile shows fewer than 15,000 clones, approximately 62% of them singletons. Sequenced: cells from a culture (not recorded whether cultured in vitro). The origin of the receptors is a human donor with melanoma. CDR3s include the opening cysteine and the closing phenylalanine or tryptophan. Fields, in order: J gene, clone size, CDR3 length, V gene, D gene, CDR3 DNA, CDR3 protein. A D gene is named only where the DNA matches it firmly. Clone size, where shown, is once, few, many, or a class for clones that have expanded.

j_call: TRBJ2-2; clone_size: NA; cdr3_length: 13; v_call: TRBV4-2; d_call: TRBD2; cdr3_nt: TGTGCCAGCAGCCGCGGGGGGGCCGGGGAGCTGTTTTTT; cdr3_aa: CASSRGGAGELFF
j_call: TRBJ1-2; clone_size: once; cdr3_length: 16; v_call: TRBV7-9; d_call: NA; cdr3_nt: TGTGCCAGCAGCTTAGGCGGGGGAGGTACTAACTATGGCTACACCTTC; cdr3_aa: CASSLGGGGTNYGYTF
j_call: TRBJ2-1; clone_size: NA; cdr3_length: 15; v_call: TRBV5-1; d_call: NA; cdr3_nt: TGCGCCAGCAGCAGAGATAGGAGCTCCTACAATGAGCAGTTCTTC; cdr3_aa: CASSRDRSSYNEQFF
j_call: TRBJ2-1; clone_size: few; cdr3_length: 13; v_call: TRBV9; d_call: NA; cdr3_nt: TGTGCCAGCAGCGTACAGGGGACGGGTGAGCAGTTCTTC; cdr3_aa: CASSVQGTGEQFF
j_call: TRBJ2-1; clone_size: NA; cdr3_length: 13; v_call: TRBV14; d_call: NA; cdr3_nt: TGTGCCAGCAGGGGCCGGGGGACCTATCGGCAGTTCTTC; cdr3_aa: CASRGRGTYRQFF
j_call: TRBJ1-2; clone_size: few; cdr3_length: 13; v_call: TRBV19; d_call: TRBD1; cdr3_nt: TGTGCCAGTAGTATAGCAAGGACAGGTGGCTACACCTTC; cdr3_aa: CASSIARTGGYTF
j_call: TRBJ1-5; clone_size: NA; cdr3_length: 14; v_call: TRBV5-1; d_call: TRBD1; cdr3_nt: TGCGCCAGCAGCCCCAGGACAGGGGAACAGCCCCAGCATTTT; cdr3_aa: CASSPRTGEQPQHF
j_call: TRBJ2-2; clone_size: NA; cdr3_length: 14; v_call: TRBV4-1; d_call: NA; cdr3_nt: TGCGCCAGCAGCCTGATAAGTATGCCCGGGGAGCTGTTTTTT; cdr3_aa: CASSLISMPGELFF
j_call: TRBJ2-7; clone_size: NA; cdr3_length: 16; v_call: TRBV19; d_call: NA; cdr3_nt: TGTGCCAGTAGTATTCGGAATACAGGGTACCCCTACGAGCAGTACTTC; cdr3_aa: CASSIRNTGYPYEQYF
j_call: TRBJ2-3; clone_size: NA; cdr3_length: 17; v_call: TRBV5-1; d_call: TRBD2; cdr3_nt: TGCGCCAGCAGCTCCCTAATTCTAGCGGTTAGCACAGATACGCAGTATTTT; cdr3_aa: CASSSLILAVSTDTQYF
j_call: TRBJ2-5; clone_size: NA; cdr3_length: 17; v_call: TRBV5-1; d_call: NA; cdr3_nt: TGCGCCAGCAGCTTGTTTGCGGGGTACAGGTCCGAAGAGACCCAGTACTTC; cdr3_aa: CASSLFAGYRSEETQYF
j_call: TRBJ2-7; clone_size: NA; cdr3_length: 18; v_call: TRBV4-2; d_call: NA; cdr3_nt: TGTGCCAGCAGCCAAGCCGTTAGGACTGCGGGGTATTCCTACGAGCAGTACTTC; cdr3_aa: CASSQAVRTAGYSYEQYF
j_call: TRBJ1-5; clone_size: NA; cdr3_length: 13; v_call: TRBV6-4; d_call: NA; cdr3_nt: TGTGCCAGCAGTCACAGGGATGGCCAGCCCCAGCATTTT; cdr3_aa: CASSHRDGQPQHF
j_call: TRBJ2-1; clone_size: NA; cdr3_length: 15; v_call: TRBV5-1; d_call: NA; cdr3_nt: TGCGCCAGCAGCTTGGGTGGGGGATCGTACAATGAGCAGTTCTTC; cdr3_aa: CASSLGGGSYNEQFF
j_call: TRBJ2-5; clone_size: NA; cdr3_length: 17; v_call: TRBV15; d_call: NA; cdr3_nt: TGTGCCACCAGCAGAGGGGAGGAGACGGACGGCCGCGAGACCCAGTACTTC; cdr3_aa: CATSRGEETDGRETQYF
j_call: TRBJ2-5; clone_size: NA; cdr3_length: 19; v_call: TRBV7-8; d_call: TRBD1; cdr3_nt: TGTGCCAGCAGCTCCAACCATATACTGGGACAGGGAGGCCAACAGACCCAGTACTTC; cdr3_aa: CASSSNHILGQGGQQTQYF
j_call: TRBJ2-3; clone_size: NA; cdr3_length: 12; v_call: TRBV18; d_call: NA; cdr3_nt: TGTGCCAGCTCACCAGGGACAGATACGCAGTATTTT; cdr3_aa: CASSPGTDTQYF
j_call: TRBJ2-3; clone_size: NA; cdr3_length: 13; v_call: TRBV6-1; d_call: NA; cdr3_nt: TGTGCCAGCGGGATTTCTGTCGCAGATACGCAGTATTTT; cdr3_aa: CASGISVADTQYF
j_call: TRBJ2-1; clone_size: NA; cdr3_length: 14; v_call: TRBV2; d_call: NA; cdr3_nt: TGTGCCAGCAATCAACCAGGATGGGGCAATGAGCAGTTCTTC; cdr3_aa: CASNQPGWGNEQFF
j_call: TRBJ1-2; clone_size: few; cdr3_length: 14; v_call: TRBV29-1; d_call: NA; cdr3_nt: TGCAGCGTTGAAGGAGAGTCTTCCAGCTATGGCTACACCTTC; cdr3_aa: CSVEGESSSYGYTF
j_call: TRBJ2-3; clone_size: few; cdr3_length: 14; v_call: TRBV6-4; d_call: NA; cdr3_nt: TGTGCCAGCAGTGAACGGGGGGCCGTTCGGACGCAGTATTTT; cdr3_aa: CASSERGAVRTQYF
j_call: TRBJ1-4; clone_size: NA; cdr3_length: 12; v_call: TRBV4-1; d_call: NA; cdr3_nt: TGCGCCAGCAGCCAAGTTCAGGAAAAACTGTTTTTT; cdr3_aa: CASSQVQEKLFF
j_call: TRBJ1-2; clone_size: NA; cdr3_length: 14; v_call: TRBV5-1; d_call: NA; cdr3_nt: TGCGCCAGCAGCTTTGACGGAGGCCCCTGGGGCTACACCTTC; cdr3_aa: CASSFDGGPWGYTF
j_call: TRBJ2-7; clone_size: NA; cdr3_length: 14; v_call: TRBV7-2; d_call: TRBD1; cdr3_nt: TGTGCCAGCAGCTGGGTGGGACAGAACTACGAGCAGTACTTC; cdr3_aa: CASSWVGQNYEQYF
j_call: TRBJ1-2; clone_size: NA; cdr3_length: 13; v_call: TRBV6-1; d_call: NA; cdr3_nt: TGTGCCAGCAGCCCAGGTATCCCTTATGGCTACACCTTC; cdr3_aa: CASSPGIPYGYTF
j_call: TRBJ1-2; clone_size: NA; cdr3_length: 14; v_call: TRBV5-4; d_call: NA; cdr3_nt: TGTGCCAGCAGCTTGCAGGGCCGTCCGGATGGCTACACCTTC; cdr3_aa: CASSLQGRPDGYTF
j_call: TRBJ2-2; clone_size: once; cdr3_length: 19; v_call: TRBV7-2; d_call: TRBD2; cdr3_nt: TGTGCCAGCAGCTCTAAGGCTAGCGGCACCCAGGGCTCTACCGGGGAGCTGTTTTTT; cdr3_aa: CASSSKASGTQGSTGELFF
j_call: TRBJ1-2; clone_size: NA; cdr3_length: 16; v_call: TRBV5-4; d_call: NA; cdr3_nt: TGTGCCAGCACTTCCCCAAACGGAATAGCTAACTATGGCTACACCTTC; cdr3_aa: CASTSPNGIANYGYTF
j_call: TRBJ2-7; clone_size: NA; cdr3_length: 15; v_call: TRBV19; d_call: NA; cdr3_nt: TGTGCCAGTAGTAGACAAGCTCCCGGGCCATACGAGCAGTACTTC; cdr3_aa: CASSRQAPGPYEQYF
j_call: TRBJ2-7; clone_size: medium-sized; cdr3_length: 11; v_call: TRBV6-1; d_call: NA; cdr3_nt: TGTGCCAGCAGTGAAGGGTACGAGCAGTACTTC; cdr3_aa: CASSEGYEQYF
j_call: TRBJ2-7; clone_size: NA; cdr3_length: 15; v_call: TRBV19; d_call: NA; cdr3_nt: TGTGCCAGTAGCCTTTCCGGGACCCTTTCTCGCGAGCAGTACTTC; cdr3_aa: CASSLSGTLSREQYF
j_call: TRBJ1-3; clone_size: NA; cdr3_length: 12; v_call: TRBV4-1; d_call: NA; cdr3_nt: TGCGCCAGCAGCCGGGGGGGAAACACCATATATTTT; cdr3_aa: CASSRGGNTIYF
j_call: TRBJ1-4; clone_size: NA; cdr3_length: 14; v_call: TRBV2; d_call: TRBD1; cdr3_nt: TGTGCCAGCAGGAGACAGGGGGTGGATGAAAAACTGTTTTTT; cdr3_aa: CASRRQGVDEKLFF
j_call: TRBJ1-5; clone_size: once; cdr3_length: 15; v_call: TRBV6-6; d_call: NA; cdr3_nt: TGTGCCAGCAGTTACGACGGGGGCCTCAATCAGCCCCAGCATTTT; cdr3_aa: CASSYDGGLNQPQHF
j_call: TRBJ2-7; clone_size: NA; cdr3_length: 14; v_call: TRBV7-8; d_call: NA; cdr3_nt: TGTGCCAGCAGCTCGGGACGGCAGGGCTACGAGCAGTACTTC; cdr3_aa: CASSSGRQGYEQYF
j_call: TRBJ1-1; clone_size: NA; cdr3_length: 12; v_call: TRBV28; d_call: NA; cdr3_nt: TGTGCCAGCAGTTTGGGGGGCAGGGAAGCTTTCTTT; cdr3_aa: CASSLGGREAFF
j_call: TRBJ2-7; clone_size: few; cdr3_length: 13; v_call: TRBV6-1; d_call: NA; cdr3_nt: TGTGCCATCAGTGCGAACGGAATGGGCGAGCAGTACTTC; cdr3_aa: CAISANGMGEQYF
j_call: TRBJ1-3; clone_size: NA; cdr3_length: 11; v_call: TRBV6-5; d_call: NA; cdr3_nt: TGTGCCAGCAGATCTTCGGCAGCAATATATTTT; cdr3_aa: CASRSSAAIYF
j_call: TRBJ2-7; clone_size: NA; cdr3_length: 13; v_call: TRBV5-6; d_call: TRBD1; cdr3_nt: TGTGCCAGCGGCAAACAGGGGGCCTCCGAGCAGTACTTC; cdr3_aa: CASGKQGASEQYF
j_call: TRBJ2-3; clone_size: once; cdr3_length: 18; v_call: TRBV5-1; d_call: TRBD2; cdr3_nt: TGCGCCAGCAGCTCCGGACTAGCGGGGACGCCGAGCACAGATACGCAGTATTTT; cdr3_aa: CASSSGLAGTPSTDTQYF
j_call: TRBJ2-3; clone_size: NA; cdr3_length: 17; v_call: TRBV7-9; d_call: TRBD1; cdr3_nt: TGTGCCAGCAGCCGACGGGGGACAGGGGGGAGCACAGATACGCAGTATTTT; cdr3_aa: CASSRRGTGGSTDTQYF
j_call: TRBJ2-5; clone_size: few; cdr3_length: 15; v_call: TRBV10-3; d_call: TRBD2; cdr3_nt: TGTGCCATCAGTGAGTCACTAGCGGGGGTAGAGACCCAGTACTTC; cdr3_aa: CAISESLAGVETQYF
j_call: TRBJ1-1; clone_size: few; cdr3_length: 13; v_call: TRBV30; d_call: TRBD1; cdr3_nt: TGTGCCTGGGACAGGGGTTCGACCACTGAAGCTTTCTTT; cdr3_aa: CAWDRGSTTEAFF
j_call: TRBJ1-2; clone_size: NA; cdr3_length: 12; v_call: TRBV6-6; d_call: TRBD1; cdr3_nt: TGTGCCAGCAGTGGGACAGGGGATGGCTACACCTTC; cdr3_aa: CASSGTGDGYTF
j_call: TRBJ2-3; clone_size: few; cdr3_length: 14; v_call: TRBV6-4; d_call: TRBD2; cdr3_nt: TGTGCCAGCTCCGGCGGGGGTGGGAGAGATACGCAGTATTTT; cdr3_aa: CASSGGGGRDTQYF
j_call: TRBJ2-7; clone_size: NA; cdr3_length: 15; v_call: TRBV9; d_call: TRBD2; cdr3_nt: TGTGCCAGCAGCGTTGGGGGGGTGGGCTCCTACGAGCAGTACTTC; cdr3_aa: CASSVGGVGSYEQYF
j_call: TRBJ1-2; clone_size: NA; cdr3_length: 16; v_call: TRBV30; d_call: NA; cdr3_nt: TGTGCCTGGAGCCCGGGTTCGGAGGGACCTAACTATGGCTACACCTTC; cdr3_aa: CAWSPGSEGPNYGYTF
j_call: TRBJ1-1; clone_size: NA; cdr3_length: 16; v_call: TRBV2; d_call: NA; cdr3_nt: TGTGCCAGCAACCGGGGGGCCAGCTACATGAACACTGAAGCTTTCTTT; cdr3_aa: CASNRGASYMNTEAFF
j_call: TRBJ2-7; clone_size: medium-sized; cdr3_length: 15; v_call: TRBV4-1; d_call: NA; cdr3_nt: TGCGCCAGCAGCCAAGATCCGGGCGGAACCTACGAGCAGTACTTC; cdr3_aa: CASSQDPGGTYEQYF
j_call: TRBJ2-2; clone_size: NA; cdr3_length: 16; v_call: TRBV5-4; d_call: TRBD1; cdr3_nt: TGTGCCAGCAGCTCGGGACAGGGGTTCATCGCCGGGGAGCTGTTTTTT; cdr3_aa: CASSSGQGFIAGELFF
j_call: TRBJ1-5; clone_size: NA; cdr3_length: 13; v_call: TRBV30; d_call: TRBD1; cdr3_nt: TGTGCCTGGGGAAGACAGGGGGATCAGCCCCAGCATTTT; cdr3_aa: CAWGRQGDQPQHF
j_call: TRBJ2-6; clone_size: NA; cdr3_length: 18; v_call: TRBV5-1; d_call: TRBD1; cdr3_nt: TGCGCCAGCAGCTTGGGACAGGGGGGGCCCTCTGGGGCCAACGTCCTGACTTTC; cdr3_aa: CASSLGQGGPSGANVLTF
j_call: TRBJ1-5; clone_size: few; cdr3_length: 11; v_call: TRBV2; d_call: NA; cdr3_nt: TGTGCCAGCAGTGATGTGGAGCCCCAGCATTTT; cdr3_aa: CASSDVEPQHF
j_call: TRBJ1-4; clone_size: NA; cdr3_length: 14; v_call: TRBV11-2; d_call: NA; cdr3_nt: TGTGCCAGCAGCTTATCACCGAGGAATGAAAAACTGTTTTTT; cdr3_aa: CASSLSPRNEKLFF
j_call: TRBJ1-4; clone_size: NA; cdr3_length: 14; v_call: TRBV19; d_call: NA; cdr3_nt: TGTGCCAGTAGTATAGGCAGAAAAAATGAAAAACTGTTTTTT; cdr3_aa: CASSIGRKNEKLFF
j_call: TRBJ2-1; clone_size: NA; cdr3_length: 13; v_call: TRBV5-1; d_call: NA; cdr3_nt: TGCGCCAGCAGCTTGGCAGGGAGTGACGAGCAGTTCTTC; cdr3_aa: CASSLAGSDEQFF
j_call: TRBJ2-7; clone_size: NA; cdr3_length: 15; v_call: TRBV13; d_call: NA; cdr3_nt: TGTGCCAGCAGCTTCAGGGGATCAGGGGTCTACGAGCAGTACTTC; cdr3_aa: CASSFRGSGVYEQYF
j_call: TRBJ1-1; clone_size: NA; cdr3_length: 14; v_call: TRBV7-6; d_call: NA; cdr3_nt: TGTGCCAGCAGCCTTCGGGCAGGGGATACTGAAGCTTTCTTT; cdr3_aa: CASSLRAGDTEAFF